This entry describes one TCR beta chain. Its antigen is still unknown. No base-level quality is on record; no much larger clone is a single base apart. These data come from a study of CD8 T cells in Susac syndrome (dated by TCRdb to between 2017 and 2020). Concerning the study at large: Repertoire sequencing was used to test whether CD8+ T cell activation and differentiation in Susac syndrome was antigen driven. The clonality of the CD8+ T cell repertoire was compared across more than 9 healthy donors, 14 Susac syndrome patients and 15 multiple sclerosis patients. What the authors observed across the whole study: The study acknowledged that relatively few individuals were included in the TCR sequencing and HLA analysis.

RNA was extracted with the RNeasy kit and 0.5 to 1 ug was reverse transcribed using random hexamers. The immunoSEQ multiplex PCR assay, covering 54 Vbeta and 13 Jbeta segments, was used to amplify TCR beta CDR3 regions. To correct PCR amplification bias, a synthetic template baseline was used for both primer optimization and computational correction. In the original analysis: Reads were annotated to V, D and J genes per IMGT and analyzed with immunoSEQ Analyzer, keeping only productive sequences. Clonality was calculated as one minus the Shannon entropy normalized by log2 of the number of productive unique sequences. For each patient and control, public and private clones were evaluated among the 100 most prevalent clones. A clone was defined as Susac-specific if it was absent from the healthy and MS cohorts, from about 1,100 published viral clones and from other ImmuneACCESS disease sequences. TCRdb passed the public sequencing reads through fastp at Q25 and MiXCR, retaining productive beta sequences. CDR3 protein duplicates are merged, each entry listing the most common genes and DNA. The V and J calls and clone size are TCRdb's, not the authors'. The sample has roughly 120,000 distinct CDR3 sequences on record, about 92% of them singletons. The biggest ten clones account for approximately 0.29% of the sample.

High-throughput TCR beta sequencing profiled peripheral blood CD8+ and CD4+ T cells from healthy donors, Susac syndrome patients and multiple sclerosis patients. The multiple sclerosis controls were treatment-naive patients whose relapsing-remitting disease, either stable or active, fulfilled the revised McDonald criteria. Bulk CD8+ and CD4+ T cells were purified by magnetic negative isolation, whereas CD8+ TEMRA cells were enriched by FACS. Blood was collected in EDTA tubes and processed within 24 hours, with PBMCs isolated through density gradient centrifugation. PBMCs destined for TCR sequencing were cryopreserved in liquid nitrogen and later thawed in a 37 °C water bath. Purity of sorted or isolated CD4+, CD8+ and CD8+ TEMRA cells was at least 90%. V and J lose 4 bases and 7 bases, and a span of 11 bases separates them. The CDR3, from cysteine to phenylalanine, totals 11 residues. Of all the DNA, just the CDR3 is kept, 33 bases in frame from base 1. CDR1 and CDR2 are drawn from the germline V gene (reference sequence): GTSNPN, SVGIG.

The origin of this receptor is a human donor with multiple sclerosis. Sequences were obtained from CD8+ T cells from PBMCs. The receptor chain draws on TRBV30 and TRBJ2-7; the D region possibly corresponds to TRBD1 (6 bases align). CDR3 reads: CAWKTGWEQYF. DNA sequence: TGTGCCTGGAAGACAGGCTGGGAGCAGTACTTC.